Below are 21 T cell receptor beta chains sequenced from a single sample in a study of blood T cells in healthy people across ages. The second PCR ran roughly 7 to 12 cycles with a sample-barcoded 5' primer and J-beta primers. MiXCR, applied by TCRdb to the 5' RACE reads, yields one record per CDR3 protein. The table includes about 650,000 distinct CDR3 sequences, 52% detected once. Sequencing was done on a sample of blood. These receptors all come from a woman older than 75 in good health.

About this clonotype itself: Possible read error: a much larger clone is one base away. CDR3 bases: TGCACCAGCAGCACTGGGACTAGCACGGAGACCCAGTACTTC. Translating it yields CTSSTGTSTETQYF. This rearrangement joins TRBV5-1 to TRBJ2-5; 9 nucleotides line up with TRBD2. CDR1 is SGHRS, CDR2 YFSETQ, per germline. The CDR3 is made up of 14 amino acids.

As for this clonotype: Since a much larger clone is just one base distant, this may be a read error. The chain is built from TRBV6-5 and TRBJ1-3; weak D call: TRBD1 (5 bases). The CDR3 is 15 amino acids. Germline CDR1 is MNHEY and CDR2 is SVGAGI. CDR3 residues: CTSSYSRDAGNTIYF. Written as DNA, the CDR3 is TGTACCAGCAGTTACTCTAGGGACGCTGGAAACACCATATATTTT.

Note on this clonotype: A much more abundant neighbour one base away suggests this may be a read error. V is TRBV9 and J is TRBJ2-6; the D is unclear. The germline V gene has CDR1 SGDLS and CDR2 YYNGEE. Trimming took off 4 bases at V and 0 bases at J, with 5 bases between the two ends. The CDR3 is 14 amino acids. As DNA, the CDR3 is TGTGCCAGCAGCATCAGCTCTGGGGCCAACGTCCTGACTTTC. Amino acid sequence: CASSISSGANVLTF. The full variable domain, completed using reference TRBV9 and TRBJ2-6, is DSGVTQTPKHLITATGQRVTLRCSPRSGDLSVYWYQQSLDQGLQFLIQYYNGEERAKGNILERFSAQQFPDLHSELNLSSLELGDSALYFCASSISSGANVLTFGAGSRLTVL.

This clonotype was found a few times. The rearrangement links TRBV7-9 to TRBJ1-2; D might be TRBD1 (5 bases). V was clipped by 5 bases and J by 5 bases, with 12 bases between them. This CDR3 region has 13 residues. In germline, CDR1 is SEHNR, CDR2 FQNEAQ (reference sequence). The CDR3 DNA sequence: TGTGCCAGCAGCGTAGGGGCAGGGTATGGCTACACCTTC. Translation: CASSVGAGYGYTF. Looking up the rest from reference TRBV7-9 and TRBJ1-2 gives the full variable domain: DTGVSQNPRHKITKRGQNVTFRCDPISEHNRLYWYRQTLGQGPEFLTYFQNEAQLEKSRLLSDRFSAERPKGSFSTLEIQRTEQGDSAMYLCASSVGAGYGYTFGSGTRLTVV.

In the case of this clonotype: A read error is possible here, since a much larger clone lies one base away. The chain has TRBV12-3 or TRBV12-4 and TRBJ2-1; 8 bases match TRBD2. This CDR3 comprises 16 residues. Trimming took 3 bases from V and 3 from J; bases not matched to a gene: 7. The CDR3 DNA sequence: TGTGCCAGCAGTTTCGCCGGGACTAGGTTCTACAATGAGCAGTTCTTC. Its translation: CASSFAGTRFYNEQFF.

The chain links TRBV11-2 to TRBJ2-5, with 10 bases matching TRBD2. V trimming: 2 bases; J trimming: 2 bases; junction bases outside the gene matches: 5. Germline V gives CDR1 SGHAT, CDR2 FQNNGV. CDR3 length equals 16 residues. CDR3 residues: CASSLMPSGGQETQYF. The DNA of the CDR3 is TGTGCCAGCAGCTTAATGCCTAGCGGGGGACAAGAGACCCAGTACTTC.

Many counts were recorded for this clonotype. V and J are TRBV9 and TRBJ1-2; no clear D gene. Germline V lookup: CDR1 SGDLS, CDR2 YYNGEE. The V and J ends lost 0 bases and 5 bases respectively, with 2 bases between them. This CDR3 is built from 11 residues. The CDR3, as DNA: TGTGCCAGCAGCGTAGGGTATGGCTACACCTTC. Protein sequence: CASSVGYGYTF.

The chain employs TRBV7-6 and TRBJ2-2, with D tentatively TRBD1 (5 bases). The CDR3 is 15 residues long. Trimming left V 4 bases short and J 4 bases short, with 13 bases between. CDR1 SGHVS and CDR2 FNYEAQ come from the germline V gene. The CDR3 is CASSSSDRPTGELFF. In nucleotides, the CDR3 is TGTGCCAGCAGCTCCTCAGACAGACCCACCGGGGAGCTGTTTTTT.

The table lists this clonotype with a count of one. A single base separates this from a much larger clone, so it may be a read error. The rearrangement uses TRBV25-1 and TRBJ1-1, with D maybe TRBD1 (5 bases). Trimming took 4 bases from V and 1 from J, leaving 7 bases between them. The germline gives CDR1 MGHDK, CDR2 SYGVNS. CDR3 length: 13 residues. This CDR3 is CASSARANTEAFF. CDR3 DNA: TGTGCCAGCAGTGCCAGGGCGAACACTGAAGCTTTCTTT.

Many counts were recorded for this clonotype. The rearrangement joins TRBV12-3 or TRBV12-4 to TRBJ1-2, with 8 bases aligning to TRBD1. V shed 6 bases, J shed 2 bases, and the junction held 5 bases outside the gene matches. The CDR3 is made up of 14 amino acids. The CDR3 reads CASSPGQGNYGYTF. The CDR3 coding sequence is TGTGCCAGCAGCCCCGGACAGGGCAACTATGGCTACACCTTC.

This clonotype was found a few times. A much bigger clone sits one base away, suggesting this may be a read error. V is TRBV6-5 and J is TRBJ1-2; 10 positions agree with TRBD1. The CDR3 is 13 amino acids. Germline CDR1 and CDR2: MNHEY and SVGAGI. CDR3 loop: CANSRTGGNGYTF. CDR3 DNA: TGTGCCAACAGTCGGACAGGGGGGAATGGCTACACCTTC.

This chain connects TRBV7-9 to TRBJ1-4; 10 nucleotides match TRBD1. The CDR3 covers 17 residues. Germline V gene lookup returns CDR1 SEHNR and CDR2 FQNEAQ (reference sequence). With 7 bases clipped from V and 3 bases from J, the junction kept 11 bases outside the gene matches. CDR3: CASNSTDRGHPNEKLFF. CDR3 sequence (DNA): TGTGCCAGCAACTCCACAGACAGGGGGCATCCTAATGAAAAACTGTTTTTT.

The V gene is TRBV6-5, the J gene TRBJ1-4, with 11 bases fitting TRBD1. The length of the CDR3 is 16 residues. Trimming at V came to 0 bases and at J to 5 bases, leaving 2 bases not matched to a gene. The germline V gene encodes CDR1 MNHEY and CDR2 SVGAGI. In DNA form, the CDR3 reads TGTGCCAGCAGTTACTCCGGACAGGGGGCGAATGAAAAACTGTTTTTT. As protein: CASSYSGQGANEKLFF.

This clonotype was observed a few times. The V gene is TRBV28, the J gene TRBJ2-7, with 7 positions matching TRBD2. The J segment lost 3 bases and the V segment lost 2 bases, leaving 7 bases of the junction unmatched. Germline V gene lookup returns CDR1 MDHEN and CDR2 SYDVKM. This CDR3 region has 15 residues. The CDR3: CASSLAATSNYEQYF. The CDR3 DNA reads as TGTGCCAGCAGTTTAGCCGCGACTAGCAACTACGAGCAGTACTTC.

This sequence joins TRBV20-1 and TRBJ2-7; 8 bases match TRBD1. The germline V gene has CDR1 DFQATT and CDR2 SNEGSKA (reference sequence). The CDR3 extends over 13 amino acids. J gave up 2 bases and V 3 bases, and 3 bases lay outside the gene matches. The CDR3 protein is CSARDRETYEQYF. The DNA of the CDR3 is TGCAGTGCTAGGGACAGGGAAACCTACGAGCAGTACTTC.

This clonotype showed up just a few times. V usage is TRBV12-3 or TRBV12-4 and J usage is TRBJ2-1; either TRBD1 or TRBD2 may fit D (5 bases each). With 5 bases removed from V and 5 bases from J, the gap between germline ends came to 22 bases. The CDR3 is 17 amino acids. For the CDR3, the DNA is TGTGCCAGCAGTCCTCCCGCAGGGACCCTCTACCACAATGAGCAGTTCTTC. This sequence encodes CASSPPAGTLYHNEQFF.

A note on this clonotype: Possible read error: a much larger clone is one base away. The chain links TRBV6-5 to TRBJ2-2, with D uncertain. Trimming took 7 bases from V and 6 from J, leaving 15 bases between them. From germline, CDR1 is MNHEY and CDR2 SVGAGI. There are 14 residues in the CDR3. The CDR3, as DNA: TGTGCCAGCAATATAGGCGGTGGGGCCGGGGAGCTGTTTTTT. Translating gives CASNIGGGAGELFF.

The CDR3 sequence: CASSLGDSTSTDTQYF. The DNA of the CDR3 is TGTGCCAGCAGTTTGGGGGACTCCACTAGCACAGATACGCAGTATTTT. The gene calls are TRBV12-3 or TRBV12-4 and TRBJ2-3; D possibly corresponds to TRBD2 (6 bases). The CDR3 runs to 16 residues. Deletions cut 3 bases from V and 0 bases from J, with 13 bases between.

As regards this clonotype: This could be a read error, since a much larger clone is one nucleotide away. The CDR3 is CSVSPRGGGALLSYKEQFF. CDR3 coding DNA: TGCAGCGTCTCCCCGAGGGGCGGGGGGGCTCTCCTCTCTTACAAGGAGCAGTTCTTC. This chain uses TRBV29-1 with TRBJ2-1; 9 nucleotides match TRBD2. CDR1 is SQVTM, CDR2 ANQGSEA, per germline. The CDR3 is made up of 19 amino acids.

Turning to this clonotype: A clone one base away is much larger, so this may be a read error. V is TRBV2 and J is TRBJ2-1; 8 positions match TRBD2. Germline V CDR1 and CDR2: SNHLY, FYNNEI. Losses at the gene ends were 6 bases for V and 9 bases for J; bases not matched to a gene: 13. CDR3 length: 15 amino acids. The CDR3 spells CASREQRAGAGEQFF. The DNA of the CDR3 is TGTGCCAGCAGGGAGCAGCGAGCGGGAGCGGGTGAGCAGTTCTTC.

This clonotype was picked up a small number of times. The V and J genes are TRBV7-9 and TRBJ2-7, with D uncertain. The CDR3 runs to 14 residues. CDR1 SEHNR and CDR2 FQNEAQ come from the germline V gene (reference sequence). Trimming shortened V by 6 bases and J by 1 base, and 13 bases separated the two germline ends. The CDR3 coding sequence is TGTGCCAGCAGTGCTCGGACCGCGTCCTACGAGCAGTACTTC. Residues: CASSARTASYEQYF.